A single sample gave rise to the 10 T cell receptor beta chains below, sequenced in a study of identical twins. One entry per CDR3 protein results from TCRdb running MiXCR on the 5' RACE reads. The sample shows around 490,000 distinct CDR3 sequences, around 15% of them seen only once. The same sample was also studied in work on yellow fever vaccine responses in identical twins.

The sample comprised CD4+ T cells sorted from blood. These receptors all stem from a young woman in good health.

This clonotype was recorded many times. V and J are TRBV18 and TRBJ2-3; 7 bases agree with TRBD2. Germline lookup yields CDR1 KGHSH and CDR2 LQKENI. CDR3 size: 12 residues. V trimming: 8 bases; J trimming: 2 bases; junction bases outside the gene matches: 1. The CDR3 is CASRGDTDTQYF. CDR3 nucleotides: TGTGCCAGCCGGGGGGACACAGATACGCAGTATTTT.

This clonotype was found a few times. The V gene is TRBV10-3, the J gene TRBJ2-3, with 11 positions matching TRBD2. V gave up 4 bases and J gave up 4 bases; unmatched junction bases: 4. Germline assignment: CDR1 ENHRY and CDR2 SYGVKD. This CDR3 has 15 residues. The CDR3 sequence is CAISATSGSADTQYF. The CDR3 DNA follows: TGTGCCATCAGTGCAACTAGCGGGAGTGCAGATACGCAGTATTTT.

This clonotype occurred a few times. The CDR3 DNA follows: TGTGCCAGCAGCTTACAGGTGGGAGAAGCTTTCTTT. Protein product: CASSLQVGEAFF. The rearrangement links TRBV7-2 to TRBJ1-1; D call uncertain. V lost 2 bases to trimming and J lost 8 bases, with 9 bases between them. The CDR3 sequence is 12 residues long. Germline V gene sequence: CDR1 SGHTA, CDR2 FQGNSA. Looking up the rest from reference TRBV7-2 and TRBJ1-1 gives the full variable domain: GAGVSQSPSNKVTEKGKDVELRCDPISGHTALYWYRQSLGQGLEFLIYFQGNSAPDKSGLPSDRFSAERTGGSVSTLTIQRTQQEDSAVYLCASSLQVGEAFFGQGTRLTVV.

This clonotype has just a few counts. The genes are TRBV7-2 and TRBJ2-7; D gene ambiguous. Germline CDR1 SGHTA, CDR2 FQGNSA. V gave up 1 base and J gave up 3 bases, with 16 bases separating them. This CDR3 region has 16 residues. CDR3 DNA: TGTGCCAGCAGCTTAGTGTCCAGCGACCCAATCTACGAGCAGTACTTC. This translates into CASSLVSSDPIYEQYF. The whole variable domain, remainder taken from reference TRBV7-2 and TRBJ2-7, is GAGVSQSPSNKVTEKGKDVELRCDPISGHTALYWYRQSLGQGLEFLIYFQGNSAPDKSGLPSDRFSAERTGGSVSTLTIQRTQQEDSAVYLCASSLVSSDPIYEQYFGPGTRLTVT.

This sequence joins TRBV6-2 or TRBV6-3 and TRBJ2-1; D perhaps matches TRBD2 (5 bases). Trimming cost V 3 bases and J 5 bases, with 14 bases left between them. Germline V CDR1 and CDR2: MNHEY, SVGEGT. There are 15 residues in the CDR3. CDR3 in amino acids: CASSYGGLGNNEQFF. CDR3 nucleotide sequence: TGTGCCAGCAGTTATGGAGGTTTGGGGAACAATGAGCAGTTCTTC.

CDR3 bases: TGTGCCAGCAGCCATTTGGCGGTCTACGAGCAGTACTTC. This codes for CASSHLAVYEQYF. The chain is built from TRBV11-2 and TRBJ2-7; no firm D call. Germline V gene data show CDR1 as SGHAT and CDR2 as FQNNGV. The germline V and J ends were trimmed by 5 bases and 3 bases, with 11 bases remaining between them. The CDR3 runs to 13 residues.

This clonotype came up a few times. The rearrangement joins TRBV11-2 to TRBJ2-5; TRBD2 is a possible D gene (6 bases). V lost 5 bases and J 1 base, leaving 14 bases between the germline ends. The CDR3 is made up of 15 amino acids. Germline CDR1 SGHAT, CDR2 FQNNGV. CDR3 coding DNA: TGTGCCAGCAGCCTTATGGCGGGGATCCAAGAGACCCAGTACTTC. The encoded protein is CASSLMAGIQETQYF.

The chain recombines TRBV10-3 with TRBJ1-1; 9 nucleotides align to TRBD1. The J segment lost 0 bases and the V segment lost 10 bases, leaving 9 bases of the junction unmatched. This CDR3 has 15 residues. The germline V gene encodes CDR1 ENHRY and CDR2 SYGVKD. The CDR3 loop reads CASQDRGSLNTEAFF. The CDR3 coding sequence is TGTGCCAGCCAAGACAGGGGGTCACTGAACACTGAAGCTTTCTTT.

The chain employs TRBV6-5 and TRBJ2-2; possible D gene TRBD1, 6 bases. From germline, CDR1 is MNHEY and CDR2 SVGAGI. This CDR3 comprises 16 residues. Trimming removed 0 bases from V and 4 bases from J, with 12 bases in between. The CDR3 spells CASSYSKGGVTGELFF. DNA of the CDR3: TGTGCCAGCAGTTACTCGAAAGGGGGTGTCACCGGGGAGCTGTTTTTT.

In DNA form, the CDR3 reads TGTGCCAGCAGTTACTCGGGAAGGGGCGCAGACTATGGCTACACCTTC. Its translation: CASSYSGRGADYGYTF. The chain carries TRBV6-5 and TRBJ1-2, with a weak D call TRBD1 (5 bases). The CDR3 extends over 16 amino acids. CDR1 is MNHEY and CDR2 is SVGAGI in the germline V gene. Trimming shortened V by 0 bases and J by 3 bases, and 14 bases separated the two germline ends.